This TCR beta chain was sequenced in a study of tumor and adjacent non-tumor tissue in lung cancer. At the level of the study: The cohort had about a dozen adenocarcinoma, a couple of squamous cell and 1 small cell patients. On average, productive TCRbeta reads reached about 4.4 million per sample.

RNA was extracted from bulk tissue without any cell sorting. Donors were chemotherapy-naive, newly diagnosed lung cancer surgical patients in China, August–late 2014. A modified ARM-PCR protocol with three rounds of nested PCR amplified TCRbeta. TCRdb processed the multiplex PCR reads anew with MiXCR; each CDR3 protein has one entry. The sample lists roughly 120,000 distinct CDR3 sequences, 75% to 90% seen once, with 20% to 25% in the top ten. V shed 4 bases and J shed 7 bases, with 20 bases lying between them. The germline V gene has CDR1 ENHRY and CDR2 SYGVKD. This CDR3 spans 15 amino acids. Study results and limitations: Significantly higher TCR diversity was found in tumor than normal lung.

In the case of this clonotype: As yet, its antigen is unknown.

The rearrangement joins TRBV10-3 to TRBJ2-7; possible D gene TRBD2, 5 bases. Sequenced input: lung tumor tissue. This sequence originates from a man aged 70-80 years with non-small cell lung cancer. The CDR3 reads CAISGGVQRSYEQYF. CDR3 in DNA: TGTGCCATCAGTGGGGGAGTCCAAAGGTCTTATGAGCAGTACTTC.